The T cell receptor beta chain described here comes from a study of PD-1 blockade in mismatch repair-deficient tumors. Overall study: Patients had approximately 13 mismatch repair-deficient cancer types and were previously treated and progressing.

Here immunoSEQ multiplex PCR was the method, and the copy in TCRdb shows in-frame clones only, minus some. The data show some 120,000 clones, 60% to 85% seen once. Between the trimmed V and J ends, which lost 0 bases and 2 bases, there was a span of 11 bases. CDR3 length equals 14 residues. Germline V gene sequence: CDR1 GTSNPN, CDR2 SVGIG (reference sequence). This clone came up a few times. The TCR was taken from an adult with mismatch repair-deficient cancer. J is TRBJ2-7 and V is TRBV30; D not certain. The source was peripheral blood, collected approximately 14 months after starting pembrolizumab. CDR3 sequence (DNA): TGTGCCTGGAGTGTTGGTTTGATGACCTACGAGCAGTACTTC. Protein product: CAWSVGLMTYEQYF.